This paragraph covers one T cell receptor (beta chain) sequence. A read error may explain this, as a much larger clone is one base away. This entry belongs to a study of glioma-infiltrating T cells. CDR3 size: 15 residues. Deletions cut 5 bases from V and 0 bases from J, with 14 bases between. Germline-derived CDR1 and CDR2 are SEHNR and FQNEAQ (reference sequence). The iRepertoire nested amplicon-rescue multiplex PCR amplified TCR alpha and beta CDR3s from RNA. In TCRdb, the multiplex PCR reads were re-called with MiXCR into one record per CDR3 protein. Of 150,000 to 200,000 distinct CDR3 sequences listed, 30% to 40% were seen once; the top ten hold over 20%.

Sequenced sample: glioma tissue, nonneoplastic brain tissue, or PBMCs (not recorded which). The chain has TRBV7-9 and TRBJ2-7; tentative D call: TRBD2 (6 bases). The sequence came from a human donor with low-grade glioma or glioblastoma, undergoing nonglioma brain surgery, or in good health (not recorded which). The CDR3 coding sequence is TGTGCCAGCAGCACGATAGCGGTAAACTCCTACGAGCAGTACTTC. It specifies CASSTIAVNSYEQYF.